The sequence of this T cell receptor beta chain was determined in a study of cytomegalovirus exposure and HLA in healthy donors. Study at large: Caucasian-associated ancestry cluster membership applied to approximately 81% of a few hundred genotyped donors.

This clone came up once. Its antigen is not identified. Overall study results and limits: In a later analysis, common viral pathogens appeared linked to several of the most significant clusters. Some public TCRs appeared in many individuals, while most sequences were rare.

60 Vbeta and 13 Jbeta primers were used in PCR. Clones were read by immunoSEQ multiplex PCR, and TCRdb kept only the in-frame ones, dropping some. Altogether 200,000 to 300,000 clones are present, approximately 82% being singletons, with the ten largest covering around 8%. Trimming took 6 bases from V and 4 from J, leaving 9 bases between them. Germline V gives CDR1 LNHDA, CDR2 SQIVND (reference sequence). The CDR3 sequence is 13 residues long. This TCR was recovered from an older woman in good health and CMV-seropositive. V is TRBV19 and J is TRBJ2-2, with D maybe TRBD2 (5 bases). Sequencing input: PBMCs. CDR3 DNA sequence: TGTGCCAGTAGGGGAGTACTCACCGGGGAGCTGTTTTTT. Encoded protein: CASRGVLTGELFF.